These T cell receptor beta chains were read from a single sample in a study of cytotoxic CD8 clonotypes in ibrutinib-treated CLL. The table came from immunoSEQ multiplex PCR; TCRdb's copy has only in-frame clones and leaves some out. The sample has 120,000 to 150,000 clones, less than 95% seen once. This material consisted of PBMCs, taken after 12 months of ibrutinib treatment. The source is a human donor with chronic lymphocytic leukemia. The CDR3 runs from the conserved cysteine through the conserved F or W. The order of the fields is J gene, D gene, V gene, clone size, CDR3 DNA, CDR3 protein. The D gene is left open where the match is weak. Rows may omit the clone size; those that give it use once, few, many or a size class.

J: TRBJ2-2; D: .; V: TRBV5-1; size: .; DNA: TGCGCCAGCAGCTTGAGCCCGAACACCGGGGAGCTGTTTTTT; CDR3: CASSLSPNTGELFF
J: TRBJ2-1; D: TRBD2; V: TRBV29-1; size: .; DNA: TGCAGCGTTGTACCGGGGGGGAATGAGCAGTTCTTC; CDR3: CSVVPGGNEQFF
J: TRBJ1-2; D: .; V: TRBV7-9; size: .; DNA: TGTGCCAGCAGCCCACCCGGGAGACATAACTATGGCTACACCTTC; CDR3: CASSPPGRHNYGYTF
J: TRBJ2-7; D: TRBD1; V: TRBV28; size: .; DNA: TGTGCCAGCAGCCTAATATCCGGGACAGGGTTGGCCGAGCAGTACTTC; CDR3: CASSLISGTGLAEQYF
J: TRBJ1-1; D: TRBD1; V: TRBV27; size: .; DNA: TGTGCCAGCATCCGGACAGGGGGGACTGAAGCTTTCTTT; CDR3: CASIRTGGTEAFF
J: TRBJ1-1; D: .; V: TRBV27; size: .; DNA: TGTGCCAGCAGGGTGGGAACTGAAGCTTTCTTT; CDR3: CASRVGTEAFF
J: TRBJ1-4; D: TRBD1; V: TRBV6-5; size: once; DNA: TGTGCCAGCAGTTACTCGATGGGACAGGGAAATGAAAAACTGTTTTTT; CDR3: CASSYSMGQGNEKLFF
J: TRBJ1-2; D: .; V: TRBV7-9; size: few; DNA: TGTGCCAGCACCTCTTCCACGGGCGGCGGCTACACCTTC; CDR3: CASTSSTGGGYTF
J: TRBJ2-5; D: TRBD1; V: TRBV29-1; size: .; DNA: TGCAGCGGTGAGGGTTTTGACAGGGTCGTAGACCCGCAAGAGACCCAGTACTTC; CDR3: CSGEGFDRVVDPQETQYF
J: TRBJ2-1; D: .; V: TRBV9; size: .; DNA: TGTGCCAGCAGCGCCCCAGGGTGGGGAGGTGAGCAGTTCTTC; CDR3: CASSAPGWGGEQFF
J: TRBJ1-1; D: TRBD1; V: TRBV19; size: .; DNA: TGTGCCAGTAGTAGCGGGACAGGGGCCAACACTGAAGCTTTCTTT; CDR3: CASSSGTGANTEAFF
J: TRBJ1-1; D: .; V: TRBV29-1; size: .; DNA: TGCAGCGTTGAGGTTTTTGGGGACACTGAAGCTTTCTTT; CDR3: CSVEVFGDTEAFF
J: TRBJ2-1; D: .; V: TRBV7-2; size: .; DNA: TGTGCCAGCAGCTTAGTTCAGGGGAAGGGGGGCGAGCAGTTCTTC; CDR3: CASSLVQGKGGEQFF
J: TRBJ2-1; D: .; V: TRBV6-5; size: .; DNA: TGTGCCAGCAGCCGAACTTGGGGGGAGCAGTTCTTC; CDR3: CASSRTWGEQFF
J: TRBJ2-7; D: .; V: TRBV11-2; size: .; DNA: TGTGCCAGCAGCCTTGCGGGCTCCTACGAGCAGTACTTC; CDR3: CASSLAGSYEQYF
J: TRBJ2-1; D: .; V: TRBV7-9; size: once; DNA: TGTGCCAGCGAAAGCGCAGGGAGGTCCTACAATGAGCAGTTCTTC; CDR3: CASESAGRSYNEQFF
J: TRBJ2-7; D: .; V: TRBV27; size: .; DNA: TGTGCCAGCAGTTACCGACAGGAAAAGGCAAAACCCTACGAGCAGTACTTC; CDR3: CASSYRQEKAKPYEQYF
J: TRBJ2-1; D: .; V: TRBV19; size: .; DNA: TGTGCCAGTAGTCCTAATGGGGCAAACAATGAGCAGTTCTTC; CDR3: CASSPNGANNEQFF
J: TRBJ1-3; D: .; V: TRBV6-5; size: .; DNA: TGTGCCAGCAGTTACTCTCTGGGTGCAGAAAACACCATATATTTT; CDR3: CASSYSLGAENTIYF
J: TRBJ1-1; D: .; V: TRBV29-1; size: .; DNA: TGCAGCGTTGCGGCAGGGGAGATTTTCATGAACACTGAAGCTTTCTTT; CDR3: CSVAAGEIFMNTEAFF
J: TRBJ2-1; D: TRBD2; V: TRBV18; size: .; DNA: TGTGCCAGCTCTCGAGGACTAGCGGGAGACGGTGAGCAGTTCTTC; CDR3: CASSRGLAGDGEQFF
J: TRBJ2-2; D: .; V: TRBV27; size: .; DNA: TGTGCCAGCAGACGAGTTGGGACCGGGGAGCTGTTTTTT; CDR3: CASRRVGTGELFF
J: TRBJ1-4; D: .; V: TRBV28; size: .; DNA: TGTGCCAGCATCTCACGGAATGAAAAACTGTTTTTT; CDR3: CASISRNEKLFF
J: TRBJ2-3; D: TRBD2; V: TRBV9; size: .; DNA: TGTGCCAGCAGCATCCACCCAGCGGGAGTAACAGATACGCAGTATTTT; CDR3: CASSIHPAGVTDTQYF
J: TRBJ1-1; D: .; V: TRBV27; size: .; DNA: TGTGCCAGCAGTGGCCGGACCTCTGGGGGCACTGAAGCTTTCTTT; CDR3: CASSGRTSGGTEAFF
J: TRBJ2-3; D: .; V: TRBV2; size: .; DNA: TGTGCCAGCAAGTCGCCGGTTGCAGATACGCAGTATTTT; CDR3: CASKSPVADTQYF
J: TRBJ2-1; D: .; V: TRBV7-7; size: .; DNA: TGTGCTAGCAGCTTAGGGCAGGGTGGGGACAATGAGCAGTTCTTC; CDR3: CASSLGQGGDNEQFF
J: TRBJ2-1; D: TRBD2; V: TRBV27; size: .; DNA: TGTGCCAGCAGTTTTTTACTAGCGGGAGGAGTAAATGAGCAGTTCTTC; CDR3: CASSFLLAGGVNEQFF
J: TRBJ2-7; D: .; V: TRBV2; size: .; DNA: TGTGCCAGCAGTGAAGAATTCGTCCGCGACGAGCAGTACTTC; CDR3: CASSEEFVRDEQYF
J: TRBJ1-4; D: TRBD1; V: TRBV28; size: .; DNA: TGTGCCAGCAGCTCCGGGACAGGGAGCGAAAAACTGTTTTTT; CDR3: CASSSGTGSEKLFF
J: TRBJ1-2; D: .; V: TRBV9; size: .; DNA: TGTGCCAGCAGCGTAGCCAGGGATTATAACTATGGCTACACCTTC; CDR3: CASSVARDYNYGYTF
J: TRBJ1-1; D: TRBD1; V: TRBV2; size: .; DNA: TGTGCCAGCAGACGGACAGGGATCAACACTGAAGCTTTCTTT; CDR3: CASRRTGINTEAFF
J: TRBJ2-7; D: .; V: TRBV13; size: .; DNA: TGTGCCAGCAGCCCGACATCAGGGCCCGAGCAGTACTTC; CDR3: CASSPTSGPEQYF
J: TRBJ2-1; D: .; V: TRBV7-2; size: .; DNA: TGTGCCAGCAGCTTAGCTTCAGGGGCCTCCTACAATGAGCAGTTCTTC; CDR3: CASSLASGASYNEQFF
J: TRBJ2-2; D: .; V: TRBV28; size: .; DNA: TGTGCCAGCAGTTCAATATCCGGGACCTTCGGGACCGGGGAGCTGTTTTTT; CDR3: CASSSISGTFGTGELFF
J: TRBJ2-3; D: .; V: TRBV19; size: .; DNA: TGTGCCAGTAGTATAGGGGCGGGATTGGCAGATACGCAGTATTTT; CDR3: CASSIGAGLADTQYF
J: TRBJ2-3; D: TRBD2; V: TRBV18; size: .; DNA: TGTGCCAGCTCGCCCGGACTAGCGGGATTGACAGATACGCAGTATTTT; CDR3: CASSPGLAGLTDTQYF
J: TRBJ2-3; D: .; V: TRBV19; size: .; DNA: TGTGCCAGTAGTCCGTTCACAGATACGCAGTATTTT; CDR3: CASSPFTDTQYF
J: TRBJ2-7; D: TRBD2; V: TRBV13; size: .; DNA: TGTGCCAGCAGCCTAAACGCCGGGGAGGGCGTCTACGAGCAGTACTTC; CDR3: CASSLNAGEGVYEQYF
J: TRBJ2-3; D: TRBD2; V: TRBV6-5; size: .; DNA: TGTGCCAGCAGGGTGACTAGCGGGACGGGAGATACGCAGTATTTT; CDR3: CASRVTSGTGDTQYF
J: TRBJ2-7; D: .; V: TRBV5-4; size: .; DNA: TGTGCCAGCAGCTTGGCGGGAATGTACGAGCAGTACTTC; CDR3: CASSLAGMYEQYF